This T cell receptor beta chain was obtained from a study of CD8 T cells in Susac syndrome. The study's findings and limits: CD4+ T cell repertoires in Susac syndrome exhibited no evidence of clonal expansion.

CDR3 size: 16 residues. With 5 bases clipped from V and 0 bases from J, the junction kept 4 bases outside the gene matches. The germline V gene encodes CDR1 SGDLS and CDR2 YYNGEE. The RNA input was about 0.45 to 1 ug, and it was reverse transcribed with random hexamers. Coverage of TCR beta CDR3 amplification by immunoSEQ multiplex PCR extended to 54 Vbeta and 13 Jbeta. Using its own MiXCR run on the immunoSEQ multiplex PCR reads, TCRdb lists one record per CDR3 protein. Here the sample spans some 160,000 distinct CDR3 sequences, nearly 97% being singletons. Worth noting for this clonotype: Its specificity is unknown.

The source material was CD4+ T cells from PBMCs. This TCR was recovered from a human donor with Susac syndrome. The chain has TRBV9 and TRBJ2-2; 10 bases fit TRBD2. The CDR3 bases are TGTGCCAGCAGGCTCGGACTAGCGGCGAACACCGGGGAGCTGTTTTTT. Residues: CASRLGLAANTGELFF.